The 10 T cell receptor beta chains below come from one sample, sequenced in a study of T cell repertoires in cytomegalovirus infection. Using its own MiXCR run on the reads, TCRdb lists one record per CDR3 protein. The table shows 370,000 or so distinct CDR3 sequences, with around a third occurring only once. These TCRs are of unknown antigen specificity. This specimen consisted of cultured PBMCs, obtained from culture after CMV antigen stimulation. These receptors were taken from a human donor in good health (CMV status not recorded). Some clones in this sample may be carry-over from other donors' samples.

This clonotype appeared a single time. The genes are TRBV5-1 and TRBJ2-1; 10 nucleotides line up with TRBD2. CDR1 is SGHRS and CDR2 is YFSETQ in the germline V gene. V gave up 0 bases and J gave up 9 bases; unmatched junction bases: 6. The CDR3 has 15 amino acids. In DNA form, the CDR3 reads TGCGCCAGCAGCTTGGGGCTAGCGGGAGAGCGTGAGCAGTTCTTC. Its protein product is CASSLGLAGEREQFF. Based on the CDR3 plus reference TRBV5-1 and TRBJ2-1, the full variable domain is KAGVTQTPRYLIKTRGQQVTLSCSPISGHRSVSWYQQTPGQGLQFLFEYFSETQRNKGNFPGRFSGRQFSNSRSEMNVSTLELGDSALYLCASSLGLAGEREQFFGPGTRLTVL.

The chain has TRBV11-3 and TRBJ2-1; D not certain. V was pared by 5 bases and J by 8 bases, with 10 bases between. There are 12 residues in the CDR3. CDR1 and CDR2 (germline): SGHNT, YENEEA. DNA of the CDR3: TGTGCCAGCAGCCGATTCACTGATGAGCAGTTCTTC. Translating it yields CASSRFTDEQFF.

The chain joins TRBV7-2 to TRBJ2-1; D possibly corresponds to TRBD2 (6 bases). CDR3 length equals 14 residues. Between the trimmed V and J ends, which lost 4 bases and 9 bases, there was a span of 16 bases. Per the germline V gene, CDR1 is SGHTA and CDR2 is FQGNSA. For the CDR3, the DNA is TGTGCCAGCAGCTCAGCGGGCCGCATCCGTGAGCAGTTCTTC. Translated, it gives CASSSAGRIREQFF.

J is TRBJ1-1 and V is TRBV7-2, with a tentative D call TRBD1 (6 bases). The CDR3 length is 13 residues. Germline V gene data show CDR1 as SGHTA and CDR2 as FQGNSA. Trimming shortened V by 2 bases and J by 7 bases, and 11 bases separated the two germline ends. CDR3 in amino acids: CASSLPRTDEAFF. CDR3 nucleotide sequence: TGTGCCAGCAGCTTACCCCGGACAGATGAAGCTTTCTTT.

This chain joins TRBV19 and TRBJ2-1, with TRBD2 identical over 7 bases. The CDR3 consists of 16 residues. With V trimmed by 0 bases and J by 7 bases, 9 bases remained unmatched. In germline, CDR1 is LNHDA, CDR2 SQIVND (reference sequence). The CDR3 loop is CASSIDREGTTNEQFF. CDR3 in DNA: TGTGCCAGTAGTATAGATCGAGAGGGGACTACAAATGAGCAGTTCTTC.

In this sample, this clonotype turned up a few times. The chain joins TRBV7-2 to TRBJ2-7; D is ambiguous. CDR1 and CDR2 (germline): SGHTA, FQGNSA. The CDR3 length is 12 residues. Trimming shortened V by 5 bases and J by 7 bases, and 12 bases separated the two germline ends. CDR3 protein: CASSPAWAEQYF. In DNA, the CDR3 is TGTGCCAGCAGCCCCGCTTGGGCTGAGCAGTACTTC.

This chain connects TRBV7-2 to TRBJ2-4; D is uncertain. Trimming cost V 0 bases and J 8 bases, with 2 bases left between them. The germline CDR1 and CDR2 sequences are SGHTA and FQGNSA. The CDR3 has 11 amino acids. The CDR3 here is CASSLADIQYF. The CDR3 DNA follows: TGTGCCAGCAGCTTAGCTGACATTCAGTACTTC.

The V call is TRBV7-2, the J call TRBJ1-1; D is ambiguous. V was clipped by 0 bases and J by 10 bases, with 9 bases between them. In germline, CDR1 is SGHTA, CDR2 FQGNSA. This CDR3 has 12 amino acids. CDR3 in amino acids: CASSLAKGGAFF. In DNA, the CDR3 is TGTGCCAGCAGCTTAGCTAAGGGTGGAGCTTTCTTT.

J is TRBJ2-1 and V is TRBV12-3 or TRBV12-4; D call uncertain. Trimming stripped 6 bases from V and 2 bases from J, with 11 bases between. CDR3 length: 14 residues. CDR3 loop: CASSPSSPYNEQFF. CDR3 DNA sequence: TGTGCCAGCAGCCCCTCGTCCCCCTACAATGAGCAGTTCTTC.

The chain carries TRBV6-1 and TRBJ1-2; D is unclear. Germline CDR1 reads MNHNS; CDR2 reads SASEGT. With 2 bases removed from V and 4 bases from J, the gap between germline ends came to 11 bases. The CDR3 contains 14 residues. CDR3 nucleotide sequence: TGTGCCAGCAGTGAAAGCCTTCTTGCCTATGGCTACACCTTC. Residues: CASSESLLAYGYTF.